This T cell receptor beta chain appears in the sequencing data of a study of cytomegalovirus exposure and HLA in healthy donors. As regards this clone: Its antigen is not identified.

Despite likely unrecorded immune exposures, the donors were nominally healthy at the time of sampling. Notes on the study in general: Reported findings show TCR beta sequences accurately forecast HLA-A and HLA-B alleles in most subjects. Investigators reported 164 TCR beta chains as tied to cytomegalovirus. Common viral pathogens seemed, in a later analysis, to connect with several of the most significant clusters.

Researchers ran the PCR with 60 Vbeta and 13 Jbeta primers. Sequencing was performed with immunoSEQ multiplex PCR; in TCRdb, only in-frame clones are kept and a portion is missing. This table holds roughly 190,000 clones, roughly 73% found once. The source of this sequence is a woman in her 30s in good health and CMV-seropositive. The source material was PBMCs.

This CDR3 reads CASRTHRDRNEKLFF. CDR3 nucleotide sequence: TGTGCCAGCAGAACCCACCGGGACAGAAATGAAAAACTGTTTTTT. The rearrangement links TRBV27 to TRBJ1-4, with 7 bases fitting TRBD1. Germline V gene lookup returns CDR1 MNHEY and CDR2 SMNVEV (reference sequence). The junction had 9 bases not matched to a gene; V was cut back by 6 bases and J by 5 bases. The CDR3 consists of 15 residues.